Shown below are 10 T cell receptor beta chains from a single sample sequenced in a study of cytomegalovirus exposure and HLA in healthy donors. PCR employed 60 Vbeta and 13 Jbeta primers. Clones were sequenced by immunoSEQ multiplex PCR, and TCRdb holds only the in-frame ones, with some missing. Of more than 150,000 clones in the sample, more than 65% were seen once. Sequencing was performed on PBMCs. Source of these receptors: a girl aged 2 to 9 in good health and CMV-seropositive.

CDR3 residues: CASSFRGQGLFEQYF. The CDR3 coding sequence is TGTGCCAGCAGCTTTAGGGGACAGGGTCTTTTCGAGCAGTACTTC. This chain uses TRBV5-6 with TRBJ2-7, with TRBD1 matching 9 bases. This CDR3 has 15 residues. The V gene end was trimmed by 2 bases and the J gene end by 6 bases; junction bases not matched to a gene: 9. In germline, CDR1 is SGHDT, CDR2 YYEEEE.

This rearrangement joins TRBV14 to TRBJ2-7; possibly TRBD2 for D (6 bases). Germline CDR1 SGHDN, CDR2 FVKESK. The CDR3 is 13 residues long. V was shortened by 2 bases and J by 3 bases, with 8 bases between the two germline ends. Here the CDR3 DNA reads TGTGCCAGCAGCCAATGGGGACTCTACGAGCAGTACTTC. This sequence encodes CASSQWGLYEQYF.

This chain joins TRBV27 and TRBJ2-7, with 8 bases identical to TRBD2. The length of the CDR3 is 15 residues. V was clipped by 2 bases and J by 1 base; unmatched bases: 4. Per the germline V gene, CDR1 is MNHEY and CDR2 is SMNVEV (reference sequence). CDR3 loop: CASSLAGGYSYEQYF. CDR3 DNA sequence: TGTGCCAGCAGTTTAGCGGGAGGCTATTCCTACGAGCAGTACTTC.

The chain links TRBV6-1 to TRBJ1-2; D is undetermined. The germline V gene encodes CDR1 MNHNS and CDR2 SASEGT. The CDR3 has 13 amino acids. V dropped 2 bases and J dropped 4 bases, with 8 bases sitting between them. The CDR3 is CASSEMRFYGYTF. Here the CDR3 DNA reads TGTGCCAGCAGTGAAATGAGGTTCTATGGCTACACCTTC.

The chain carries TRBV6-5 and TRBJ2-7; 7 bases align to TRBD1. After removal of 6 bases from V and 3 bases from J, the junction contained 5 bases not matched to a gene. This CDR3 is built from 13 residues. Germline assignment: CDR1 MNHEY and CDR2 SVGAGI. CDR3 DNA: TGTGCCAGCAGCACCGGGACAGACTACGAGCAGTACTTC. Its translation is CASSTGTDYEQYF.

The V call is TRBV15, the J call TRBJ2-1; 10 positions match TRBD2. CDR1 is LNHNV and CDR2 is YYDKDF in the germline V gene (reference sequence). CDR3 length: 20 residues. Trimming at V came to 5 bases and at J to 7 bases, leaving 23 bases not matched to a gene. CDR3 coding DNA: TGTGCCACCAGCGGGTACATTAGGGAACTAGCGGGAAGAATACGGAATGAGCAGTTCTTC. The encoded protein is CATSGYIRELAGRIRNEQFF.

The CDR3 sequence is CAINMNREQPQHF. CDR3 DNA sequence: TGTGCCATCAACATGAACAGGGAACAGCCCCAGCATTTT. The chain carries TRBV10-3 and TRBJ1-5; possible D gene TRBD1, 6 bases. V was shortened by 7 bases and J by 7 bases, with 14 bases between the two germline ends. Germline lookup yields CDR1 ENHRY and CDR2 SYGVKD. The CDR3 loop spans 13 amino acids.

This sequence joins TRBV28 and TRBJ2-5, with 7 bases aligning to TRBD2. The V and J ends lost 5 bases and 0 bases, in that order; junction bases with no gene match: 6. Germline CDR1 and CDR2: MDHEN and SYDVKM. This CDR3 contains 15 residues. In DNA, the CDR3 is TGTGCCAGCAGTACCTCACTAGCGAACCAAGAGACCCAGTACTTC. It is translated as CASSTSLANQETQYF.

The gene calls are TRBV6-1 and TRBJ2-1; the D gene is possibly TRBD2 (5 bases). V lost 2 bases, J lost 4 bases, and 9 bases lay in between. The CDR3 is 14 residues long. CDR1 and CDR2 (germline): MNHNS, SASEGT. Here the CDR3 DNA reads TGTGCCAGCAGTGAACTGAGGGAATACAATGAGCAGTTCTTC. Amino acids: CASSELREYNEQFF.

The CDR3 here is CAWIGGRWNGYTF. CDR3 nucleotides: TGTGCCTGGATTGGCGGCAGATGGAATGGCTACACCTTC. The chain has TRBV30 and TRBJ1-2; D unresolved. Germline V gives CDR1 GTSNPN, CDR2 SVGIG (reference sequence). This CDR3 spans 13 amino acids. The V end was cut by 4 bases, the J end by 6 bases, with 15 bases between.